Following are 19 T cell receptor beta chains from one sample sequenced in a study of T-cell reconstitution after alpha-beta-depleted transplantation in children. Unique molecular identifiers were incorporated during preparation of the TCRbeta library. TCRdb reprocessed the PCR reads with MiXCR, giving one entry per CDR3 protein. Of fewer than 750,000 distinct CDR3 sequences detected, over 20% appear once; the ten largest clones hold approximately 33%. Specimen: PBMCs, collected before TCRalphabeta/CD19-depleted stem cell transplant. Every receptor here comes from a boy under two years old with Wiskott-Aldrich syndrome, due to receive a stem cell transplant.

Only one count was recorded for this clonotype. The chain couples TRBV12-3 or TRBV12-4 to TRBJ2-1; 11 bases map to TRBD2. The CDR3 totals 15 residues. Trimming at V came to 7 bases and at J to 5 bases, leaving 7 bases not matched to a gene. The CDR3 loop reads CASNIAGGVHNEQFF. The CDR3 DNA reads as TGTGCCAGCAATATAGCGGGAGGGGTCCACAATGAGCAGTTCTTC.

This chain links TRBV6-2 or TRBV6-3 with TRBJ2-1, with D perhaps matching TRBD1 or TRBD2 (5 bases each). Germline V gene sequence: CDR1 MNHEY, CDR2 SVGEGT. This CDR3 has 11 amino acids. V shed 8 bases and J shed 6 bases, with 8 bases lying between them. The CDR3: CASERGNEQFF. The DNA of the CDR3 is TGTGCCAGCGAGAGGGGCAATGAGCAGTTCTTC.

This clonotype was found a few times. This chain connects TRBV27 to TRBJ2-5, with 7 bases lining up with TRBD2. Germline CDR1 is MNHEY and CDR2 is SMNVEV (reference sequence). V shed 3 bases and J 3 bases; nucleotides not matched to a gene: 7. The CDR3 has 15 residues. The CDR3 region is CASSFGGSVKETQYF. The CDR3 bases are TGTGCCAGCAGTTTCGGCGGGAGTGTAAAAGAGACCCAGTACTTC.

The J gene is TRBJ2-7, the V gene TRBV5-1, with D perhaps TRBD1 (5 bases). Per germline, CDR1 SGHRS and CDR2 YFSETQ. The CDR3 sequence is 14 residues long. Trimming removed 1 base from V and 10 bases from J, with 18 bases in between. CDR3 loop: CASSLLTVHRHQYF. In nucleotides, the CDR3 is TGCGCCAGCAGCTTGCTGACAGTACATCGGCATCAGTACTTC.

This clonotype was seen a handful of times. This chain uses TRBV12-3 or TRBV12-4 with TRBJ2-3; D is perhaps TRBD2 (6 bases). Trimming took 6 bases from V and 4 from J, leaving 20 bases between them. The CDR3 loop spans 16 amino acids. The CDR3, as DNA: TGTGCCAGCAGGCAAAGGACTACCTGGGGGGCAGATACGCAGTATTTT. Encoded protein: CASRQRTTWGADTQYF.

This clonotype was counted a few times. In DNA form, the CDR3 reads TGCAGCGTACTGACCTCCTATAATTCACCCCTCCACTTT. Protein product: CSVLTSYNSPLHF. The genes are TRBV29-1 and TRBJ1-6, with D unclear. Germline V CDR1 and CDR2: SQVTM, ANQGSEA. There are 13 residues in the CDR3. V was cut by 6 bases and J by 0 bases, with 6 bases left in between.

V gene TRBV5-1 combines with J gene TRBJ2-5, with a weak D call TRBD2 (6 bases). V was shortened by 5 bases and J by 2 bases, with 16 bases between the two germline ends. CDR1 and CDR2 from the germline V gene are SGHRS and YFSETQ. The CDR3 runs to 15 residues. This chain's CDR3 is CASRRDTRTQETQYF. The CDR3, as DNA: TGCGCCAGCAGGCGGGATACCCGGACGCAAGAGACCCAGTACTTC. The entire variable domain, with the rest obtained from reference TRBV5-1 and TRBJ2-5, is as follows: KAGVTQTPRYLIKTRGQQVTLSCSPISGHRSVSWYQQTPGQGLQFLFEYFSETQRNKGNFPGRFSGRQFSNSRSEMNVSTLELGDSALYLCASRRDTRTQETQYFGPGTRLLVL.

This clonotype has a handful of counts. The chain uses TRBV6-1 and TRBJ2-7; 9 nucleotides agree with TRBD2. CDR1 MNHNS and CDR2 SASEGT come from the germline V gene. Losses at the gene ends were 6 bases for V and 3 bases for J; bases not matched to a gene: 9. This CDR3 contains 15 residues. The CDR3 region is CASRLLAGTNYEQYF. In DNA form, the CDR3 reads TGTGCCAGCAGACTCCTAGCGGGAACCAACTACGAGCAGTACTTC.

The rearrangement links TRBV9 to TRBJ2-7; D is possibly TRBD1 (6 bases). Germline-derived CDR1 and CDR2 are SGDLS and YYNGEE. Trimming stripped 0 bases from V and 8 bases from J, with 9 bases between. The CDR3 contains 12 residues. The CDR3 sequence is CASSVDTGKQYF. The DNA of the CDR3 is TGTGCCAGCAGCGTAGATACAGGGAAGCAGTACTTC.

The gene calls are TRBV29-1 and TRBJ2-3; D is uncertain. V gave up 4 bases and J gave up 2 bases, with 10 bases separating them. The CDR3 contains 13 residues. Germline V gene sequence: CDR1 SQVTM, CDR2 ANQGSEA. CDR3 residues: CSVARPLTDTQYF. For the CDR3, the DNA is TGCAGCGTTGCGCGACCGCTCACAGATACGCAGTATTTT.

This clonotype has more than one count but fewer than ten. The chain has TRBV20-1 and TRBJ2-7; 9 bases are a match to TRBD1. The junction had 12 bases not matched to a gene; V was cut back by 6 bases and J by 3 bases. Germline lookup yields CDR1 DFQATT and CDR2 SNEGSKA (reference sequence). The CDR3 totals 15 residues. The CDR3 sequence: CSALRSGTGIYEQYF. The CDR3 region has the DNA TGCAGTGCCCTACGTTCCGGGACAGGGATCTACGAGCAGTACTTC.

This chain connects TRBV25-1 to TRBJ1-4, with D possibly matching TRBD1 (5 bases). The CDR3 spans 12 residues. Germline CDR1 is MGHDK and CDR2 is SYGVNS. Trimming took off 6 bases at V and 8 bases at J, with 10 bases between the two ends. The CDR3 reads CASSGGNEKLFF. The CDR3, as DNA: TGTGCCAGCAGCGGGGGAAACGAAAAACTGTTTTTT.

The chain employs TRBV27 and TRBJ1-1, with 7 nucleotides matching TRBD1. Trimming cost V 7 bases and J 0 bases; bases outside gene matches: 17. The CDR3 runs to 18 residues. Looked up from germline, CDR1 is MNHEY and CDR2 is SMNVEV (reference sequence). The CDR3 nucleotides are TGTGCCAGCACCCTCATCGGCAGACAGGGTAGGATGAACACTGAAGCTTTCTTT. This codes for CASTLIGRQGRMNTEAFF.

The gene calls are TRBV7-2 and TRBJ1-3; no clear D. Trimming took off 5 bases at V and 4 bases at J, with 18 bases between the two ends. Per germline, CDR1 SGHTA and CDR2 FQGNSA. CDR3 length equals 16 residues. In DNA, the CDR3 is TGTGCCAGCAGCCCAACCCTGGGTTCGTACGGAAACACCATATATTTT. It translates to CASSPTLGSYGNTIYF.

This clonotype was detected a few times. This chain joins TRBV6-1 and TRBJ1-1; 8 nucleotides line up with TRBD1. The germline gives CDR1 MNHNS, CDR2 SASEGT. The CDR3 has 13 residues. V was pared by 6 bases and J by 11 bases, with 11 bases of the junction left unmatched. The CDR3 nucleotides read TGTGCCAGCAGGCCGGGACAGGCCGGAAGGGCTTTCTTT. This gives the protein CASRPGQAGRAFF.

This sequence joins TRBV5-6 and TRBJ1-5; a weak D match, TRBD1 (6 bases). The germline CDR1 and CDR2 sequences are SGHDT and YYEEEE. The V end was cut by 2 bases, the J end by 3 bases, with 9 bases between. This CDR3 spans 14 amino acids. CDR3 amino acids: CASSFWGLNQPQHF. The DNA of the CDR3 is TGTGCCAGCAGCTTTTGGGGGCTCAATCAGCCCCAGCATTTT.

This clonotype turned up a few times. CDR3 bases: TGCGCCAGCAGCTACCCAGGGGTCCCCTACGAGCAGTACTTC. Translated: CASSYPGVPYEQYF. V usage is TRBV5-1 and J usage is TRBJ2-7; D might be TRBD1 (6 bases). CDR1 and CDR2 from the germline V gene are SGHRS and YFSETQ. There are 14 residues in the CDR3. Trimming left V 3 bases short and J 2 bases short, with 12 bases between.

The chain uses TRBV6-5 and TRBJ1-1, with 9 bases lining up with TRBD1. This CDR3 has 13 residues. Germline V gene sequence: CDR1 MNHEY, CDR2 SVGAGI. J gave up 10 bases and V 5 bases, and 8 bases lay outside the gene matches. The CDR3 protein is CASSTTGGIAAFF. The CDR3 coding sequence is TGTGCCAGCAGTACTACAGGGGGCATAGCAGCTTTCTTT.

This chain connects TRBV29-1 to TRBJ2-7, with D possibly being TRBD2 (5 bases). The CDR3 sequence is 15 residues long. Deletions cut 6 bases from V and 2 bases from J, with 20 bases between. Germline values: CDR1 SQVTM, CDR2 ANQGSEA. The CDR3 nucleotides read TGCAGCGTCCTAACGGGGATCGGATCGACCTACGAGCAGTACTTC. As protein: CSVLTGIGSTYEQYF.